The 30 T cell receptor beta chains reported below all come from one sample, sequenced in a study of human T cells and chemical hapten exposure. Via MiXCR, TCRdb re-called the RACE reads, giving one row per CDR3 protein. This sample carries roughly 38,000 distinct CDR3 sequences, roughly 12% of them seen once, and the ten largest clones take 4.5% to 6%. Documented time point: pre-sensitization, week 0. Described treatment: therapeutic diphenylcyclopropenone sensitization with weekly scalp DPC. This material consisted of whole blood, taken in connection with sensitization to the hapten diphenylcyclopropenone (DPC). The source is a woman aged 25 to 39 with alopecia areata. Some clones in this sample may be carry-over from other donors' samples.

This chain connects TRBV29-1 to TRBJ1-5; possible D gene TRBD1, 5 bases. Between the trimmed V and J ends, which lost 0 bases and 3 bases, there was a span of 6 bases. The length of the CDR3 is 13 residues. Germline loops: CDR1 SQVTM, CDR2 ANQGSEA. Here the CDR3 reads CSVEEDINQPQHF. Here the CDR3 DNA reads TGCAGCGTTGAAGAGGACATCAATCAGCCCCAGCATTTT.

The genes are TRBV12-5 and TRBJ1-1; D gene uncertain. Trimming cost V 1 base and J 3 bases, with 18 bases left between them. The germline V gene has CDR1 LGHNT and CDR2 FRNRAP. This CDR3 has 17 amino acids. Here the CDR3 reads CASGLAPFDTPHTEAFF. The CDR3 coding sequence is TGTGCTAGTGGTTTGGCCCCATTTGATACACCGCACACTGAAGCTTTCTTT.

There are many counts of this clonotype. The chain uses TRBV20-1 and TRBJ1-6, with a possible D match to TRBD1 (5 bases). Deletions cut 5 bases from V and 8 bases from J, with 19 bases between. The germline V gene encodes CDR1 DFQATT and CDR2 SNEGSKA (reference sequence). The CDR3 contains 15 residues. This CDR3 is CSAGIQDPGHSPLHF. The DNA for the CDR3 is TGCAGTGCTGGGATACAGGACCCAGGGCATTCACCCCTCCACTTT.

V usage is TRBV29-1 and J usage is TRBJ2-1, with 7 bases aligning to TRBD1. V gave up 8 bases and J gave up 4 bases; unmatched junction bases: 2. Germline V gene data show CDR1 as SQVTM and CDR2 as ANQGSEA. The CDR3 length is 11 residues. CDR3 in DNA: TGCAGCACGGACAGGTACAATGAGCAGTTCTTC. Translating gives CSTDRYNEQFF.

In this sample, this clonotype turned up many times. This chain joins TRBV6-2 or TRBV6-3 and TRBJ1-6; no reliable D call. Germline CDR1 and CDR2: MNHEY and SVGEGT. The length of the CDR3 is 13 residues. V was clipped by 6 bases and J by 2 bases, with 5 bases between them. The CDR3 sequence: CASSLTYNSPLHF. CDR3 nucleotides: TGTGCCAGCAGCCTAACCTATAATTCACCCCTCCACTTT.

The chain combines TRBV7-9 with TRBJ2-2; D might be TRBD2 (5 bases). Looked up from germline, CDR1 is SEHNR and CDR2 is FQNEAQ (reference sequence). Trimming shortened V by 0 bases and J by 5 bases, and 7 bases separated the two germline ends. The CDR3 runs 14 residues. DNA of the CDR3: TGTGCCAGCAGCTTAGCGTCGGGGACCGGGGAGCTGTTTTTT. Protein sequence: CASSLASGTGELFF.

This rearrangement joins TRBV6-6 to TRBJ1-4; no definite D call. The V gene lost 5 bases and the J gene lost 0 bases, with 7 bases spanning the gap. The CDR3 consists of 14 residues. Germline V gene sequence: CDR1 MNHNY, CDR2 SVGAGI (reference sequence). CDR3 DNA sequence: TGTGCCAGCAGTCCCGGCGCAACTAATGAAAAACTGTTTTTT. Amino acid sequence: CASSPGATNEKLFF.

This clonotype was recorded at least ten times. This rearrangement joins TRBV2 to TRBJ1-2, with D unclear. V lost 11 bases, J lost 2 bases, and 18 bases lay in between. The germline CDR1 and CDR2 sequences are SNHLY and FYNNEI. The CDR3 extends over 14 amino acids. The CDR3 here is CALSGREWNYGYTF. Written as DNA, the CDR3 is TGTGCCCTCAGTGGAAGGGAGTGGAACTATGGCTACACCTTC.

This clonotype was picked up many times. The chain links TRBV20-1 to TRBJ2-1; D is possibly TRBD2 (6 bases). V gave up 5 bases and J gave up 9 bases, with 20 bases separating them. This CDR3 is 14 amino acids long. Germline V gene lookup returns CDR1 DFQATT and CDR2 SNEGSKA (reference sequence). The CDR3 DNA reads TGCAGTGCTGGGGGGACCCCCCGGATAGGTGAGCAGTTCTTC. The encoded protein is CSAGGTPRIGEQFF.

The table lists this clonotype with a few counts. The CDR3, as DNA: TGCGCCAGCAGCTCCACAGGGAATCAAGAGACCCAGTACTTC. Translation gives CASSSTGNQETQYF. The chain couples TRBV5-1 to TRBJ2-5; maybe TRBD1 (6 bases). CDR3 length equals 14 residues. The V gene lost 3 bases and the J gene lost 2 bases, with 11 bases spanning the gap. Germline-derived CDR1 and CDR2 are SGHRS and YFSETQ.

On this clonotype: A much more abundant neighbour one base away suggests this may be a read error. The chain uses TRBV5-6 and TRBJ1-1; D unresolved. Germline V gene sequence: CDR1 SGHDT, CDR2 YYEEEE. This CDR3 has 13 residues. The CDR3 reads CASGLPMNTEAFF. CDR3 in DNA: TGTGCCAGCGGCTTGCCGATGAACACTGAAGCTTTCTTT.

In its sample, this clonotype was seen many times. The V and J genes are TRBV20-1 and TRBJ2-3; the match to TRBD2 covers 14 bases. This CDR3 has 14 amino acids. V lost 6 bases to trimming and J lost 5 bases; unmatched junction nucleotides: 4. The V gene's germline CDR1 is DFQATT and CDR2 SNEGSKA (reference sequence). The CDR3 nucleotides read TGCAGTGCCACCGGGACTAGCGGGGGAGATACGCAGTATTTT. Translation: CSATGTSGGDTQYF.

This clonotype was picked up many times. The V call is TRBV6-6, the J call TRBJ2-2, with D uncertain. Per germline, CDR1 MNHNY and CDR2 SVGAGI (reference sequence). The CDR3 spans 14 residues. The ends were cut back, 3 bases at V and 4 bases at J, with 9 bases in the middle. CDR3 nucleotides: TGTGCCAGCAGTTATGACGGATCCACCGGGGAGCTGTTTTTT. Translated: CASSYDGSTGELFF.

This clonotype was observed many times. The rearrangement uses TRBV11-2 and TRBJ2-1; D is perhaps TRBD2 (6 bases). Germline V gene lookup returns CDR1 SGHAT and CDR2 FQNNGV. The CDR3 is 11 residues long. The V and J ends lost 3 bases and 12 bases respectively, with 9 bases between them. In nucleotides, the CDR3 is TGTGCCAGCAGCTTCCGGGGACTGCAGTTCTTC. It translates to CASSFRGLQFF.

This chain connects TRBV7-2 to TRBJ1-2, with 8 positions matching TRBD1. The germline gives CDR1 SGHTA, CDR2 FQGNSA. Trimming removed 4 bases from V and 7 bases from J; junction bases left unmatched: 2. CDR3 length equals 12 residues. The CDR3 protein is CASSWTGIGYTF. CDR3 DNA: TGTGCCAGCAGCTGGACAGGGATTGGCTACACCTTC.

The chain joins TRBV5-4 to TRBJ2-1, with D maybe TRBD2 (6 bases). Germline lookup yields CDR1 SGHNT and CDR2 YYREEE (reference sequence). The CDR3 is 14 amino acids. The ends were cut back, 0 bases at V and 8 bases at J, with 12 bases in the middle. The CDR3 protein is CASSLDLASHEQFF. CDR3 sequence (DNA): TGTGCCAGCAGCTTGGACCTAGCGTCTCATGAGCAGTTCTTC.

This clonotype came up many times. CDR3 coding DNA: TGTGCCAGCAGCATAGGGACAGATTATAATTCACCCCTCCACTTT. It is translated as CASSIGTDYNSPLHF. The J gene is TRBJ1-6, the V gene TRBV7-2; 7 bases align to TRBD1. The CDR3 sequence is 15 residues long. The junction had 5 bases not matched to a gene; V was cut back by 5 bases and J by 4 bases. CDR1 SGHTA and CDR2 FQGNSA come from the germline V gene.

This clonotype was observed at least ten times. The chain combines TRBV29-1 with TRBJ2-2; 8 bases are a match to TRBD2. CDR3 length: 16 residues. V shed 6 bases and J 5 bases; nucleotides not matched to a gene: 14. Per germline, CDR1 SQVTM and CDR2 ANQGSEA. The CDR3 coding sequence is TGCAGCGTAGCCTTGATGGTAGCGGGAAGGACCGGGGAGCTGTTTTTT. Encoded protein: CSVALMVAGRTGELFF.

This clonotype appeared once. V gene TRBV29-1 combines with J gene TRBJ2-5; D ambiguous. The CDR3 has 13 residues. Germline V CDR1 and CDR2: SQVTM, ANQGSEA. V lost 4 bases, J lost 5 bases, and 14 bases lay in between. The chain's CDR3 is CSVVGQSSETQYF. CDR3 in DNA: TGCAGCGTTGTAGGGCAGTCCAGTGAGACCCAGTACTTC.

The table lists this clonotype with many counts. The V call is TRBV4-2, the J call TRBJ1-1; D is unresolved. Germline V gene lookup returns CDR1 LGHNA and CDR2 YNFKEQ. The CDR3 sequence is 14 residues long. V lost 1 base and J 1 base, leaving 7 bases between the germline ends. Here the CDR3 reads CASSQVVQNTEAFF. The CDR3 bases are TGTGCCAGCAGCCAAGTAGTGCAGAACACTGAAGCTTTCTTT.

The table lists this clonotype with many counts. V gene TRBV4-3 combines with J gene TRBJ1-1; possible D gene TRBD1, 5 bases. Trimming took 1 base from V and 6 from J, leaving 15 bases between them. The CDR3 totals 15 residues. Germline loops: CDR1 LGHNA, CDR2 YSLEER. The CDR3 protein is CASSQAYREGAEAFF. As DNA, the CDR3 is TGCGCCAGCAGCCAAGCTTACCGGGAAGGGGCTGAAGCTTTCTTT.

The genes are TRBV27 and TRBJ2-2, with D hard to call. The V gene lost 5 bases and the J gene lost 4 bases, with 8 bases spanning the gap. Per germline, CDR1 MNHEY and CDR2 SMNVEV (reference sequence). The CDR3 totals 13 residues. This CDR3 is CASSPRPTGELFF. As DNA, the CDR3 is TGTGCCAGCAGTCCAAGGCCCACCGGGGAGCTGTTTTTT.

Concerning this clonotype itself: Just one base apart from a much larger clone, this may be a read error. This chain joins TRBV7-2 and TRBJ2-7; D remains ambiguous. Germline V CDR1 and CDR2: SGHTA, FQGNSA. The CDR3 runs to 12 residues. Deletions cut 1 base from V and 4 bases from J, with 5 bases between. CDR3 bases: TGTGCCAGCAGCTTAGATATGTACGAGCAGTACTTC. It is translated as CASSLDMYEQYF.

The chain couples TRBV28 to TRBJ2-5; 9 positions match TRBD1. This CDR3 contains 14 residues. With 5 bases clipped from V and 5 bases from J, the junction kept 6 bases outside the gene matches. Germline CDR1 reads MDHEN; CDR2 reads SYDVKM. The CDR3 spells CASSKTGGRETQYF. CDR3 DNA: TGTGCCAGCAGTAAAACAGGGGGCAGGGAGACCCAGTACTTC.

V usage is TRBV28 and J usage is TRBJ2-1; 10 bases agree with TRBD2. In germline, CDR1 is MDHEN, CDR2 SYDVKM. V dropped 6 bases and J dropped 13; count of bases not matched to a gene: 12. The CDR3 is made up of 14 amino acids. CDR3 bases: TGTGCCAGCAGCCTAGGCCTAGCGGGAGTGGAACAGTTCTTC. Its protein is CASSLGLAGVEQFF.

The V and J genes are TRBV14 and TRBJ2-7; D perhaps matches TRBD2 (5 bases). There are 15 residues in the CDR3. Germline values: CDR1 SGHDN, CDR2 FVKESK. Trimming pared 1 base from V and 2 bases from J, leaving 12 bases between. CDR3 region: CASSQGVGSPYEQYF. In DNA, the CDR3 is TGTGCCAGCAGCCAAGGAGTAGGGAGCCCCTACGAGCAGTACTTC.

The chain has TRBV28 and TRBJ2-7; 8 bases map to TRBD1. The V gene end was trimmed by 5 bases and the J gene end by 3 bases; junction bases not matched to a gene: 18. The CDR3 is 18 amino acids. Germline V gives CDR1 MDHEN, CDR2 SYDVKM. The CDR3: CASSPTRPDRDSLYEQYF. Here the CDR3 DNA reads TGTGCCAGCAGTCCTACCCGCCCGGACAGGGATTCCCTCTACGAGCAGTACTTC.

The V and J genes are TRBV27 and TRBJ1-5, with a tentative D call TRBD1 (5 bases). This CDR3 has 14 residues. V dropped 4 bases and J dropped 1 base, with 8 bases sitting between them. The V gene's germline CDR1 is MNHEY and CDR2 SMNVEV (reference sequence). In DNA form, the CDR3 reads TGTGCCAGCAGTTCAGCAGGGAGCAATCAGCCCCAGCATTTT. It yields the protein CASSSAGSNQPQHF.

For this clonotype: An end of the junction does not agree with germline; a read error may underlie this. The chain joins TRBV3-1 to TRBJ2-7; D gene uncertain. Germline CDR1 reads LGHDT; CDR2 reads YNNKEL (reference sequence). The length of the CDR3 is 15 residues. In nucleotides, the CDR3 is TGTACCAGCAGCCAAGTCCGTCGTCTTTCCTACGAGCAGTACTTC. Its translation is CTSSQVRRLSYEQYF.

Details on this clonotype: A much larger clone is a single base away; this may be a read error. CDR3 nucleotide sequence: TGTGCCATCCAGGGGGCGATCAATCAGTCCCAGCATTTT. It yields the protein CAIQGAINQSQHF. The chain carries TRBV6-2 or TRBV6-3 and TRBJ1-5, with 8 bases that match TRBD1. CDR1 is MNHEY and CDR2 is SVGEGT in the germline V gene. This CDR3 is built from 13 residues.